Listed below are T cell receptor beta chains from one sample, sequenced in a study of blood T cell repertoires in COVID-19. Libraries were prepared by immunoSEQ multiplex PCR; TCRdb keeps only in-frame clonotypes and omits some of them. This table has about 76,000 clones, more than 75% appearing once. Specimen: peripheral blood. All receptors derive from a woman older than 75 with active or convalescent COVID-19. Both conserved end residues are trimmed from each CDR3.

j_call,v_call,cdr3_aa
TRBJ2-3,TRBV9,ASSESILPLETQY
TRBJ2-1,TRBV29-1,SVDSNRALNNEQF
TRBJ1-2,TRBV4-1,ASSQDRGSNYGYT
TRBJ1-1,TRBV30,AWTRGFAGGFTEAF
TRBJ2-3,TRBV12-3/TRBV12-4,ASSLTGTDTQY
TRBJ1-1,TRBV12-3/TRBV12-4,ASSWGGGSAF
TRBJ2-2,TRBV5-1,ASSRGTGRTGELF
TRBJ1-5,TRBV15,ATSGQRGGQPQH
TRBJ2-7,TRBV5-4,ASSLATSEQY
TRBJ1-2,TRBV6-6,ASSRFFSPGDGYT
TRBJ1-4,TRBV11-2,ASSQGTGIGEKLF
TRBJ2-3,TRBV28,ASSLLGATQY
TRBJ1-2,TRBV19,ASSPQAGQGVGGYT
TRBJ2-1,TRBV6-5,ASSYIGTGANEQF
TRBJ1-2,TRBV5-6,ASSFDRGDYGYT
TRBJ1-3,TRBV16,ASTQSVGGISDTIY
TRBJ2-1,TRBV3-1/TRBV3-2,ASSYVARAGGHNEQF
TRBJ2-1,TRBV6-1,ASSDPRGVRGEWF
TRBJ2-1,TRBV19,ASSIMTGGNEQF
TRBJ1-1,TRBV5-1,ASSFTRGSEAF
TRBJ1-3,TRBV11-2,ASSAYRGSGNTIY
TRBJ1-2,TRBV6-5,ASSSVVGDGGYT
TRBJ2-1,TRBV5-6,ASSFRSTSYNEQF
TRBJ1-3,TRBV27,ASSPSTGLGNTIY
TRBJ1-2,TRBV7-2,ASSLLGQRYGYT
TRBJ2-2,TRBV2,ASRLRQALGELF
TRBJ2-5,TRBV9,ASSVVPSGGAETQY
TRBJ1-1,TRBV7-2,ASTLGGNTEAF
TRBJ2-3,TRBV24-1,ATSDPGAGTDTQY
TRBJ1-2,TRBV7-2,ASSLAGGQGASYGYT
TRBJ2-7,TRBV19,ASSIAGGNYEQY
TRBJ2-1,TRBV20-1,SATLAGEQF
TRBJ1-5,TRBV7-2,ASSPRTGNQPQH
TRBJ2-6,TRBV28,ASSRTGSFNAGANVLT
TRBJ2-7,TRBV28,ASTFGGVGYEQY
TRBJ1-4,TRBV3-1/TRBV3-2,ATRGQGEFEKLF
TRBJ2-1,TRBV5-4,ASSLVRNEQF
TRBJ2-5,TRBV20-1,SVGGKETQY
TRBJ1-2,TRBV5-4,ASSLFRQGDYGYT
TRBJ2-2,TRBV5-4,ASSPAAGKDTGELF
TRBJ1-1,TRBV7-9,ASRLGLDTEAF
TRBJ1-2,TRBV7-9,ASSLPDNYGYT
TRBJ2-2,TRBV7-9,ASTPGAGGVGELF
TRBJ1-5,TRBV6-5,ASSHRPSNQPQH
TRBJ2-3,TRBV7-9,ASSFDRGADTQY